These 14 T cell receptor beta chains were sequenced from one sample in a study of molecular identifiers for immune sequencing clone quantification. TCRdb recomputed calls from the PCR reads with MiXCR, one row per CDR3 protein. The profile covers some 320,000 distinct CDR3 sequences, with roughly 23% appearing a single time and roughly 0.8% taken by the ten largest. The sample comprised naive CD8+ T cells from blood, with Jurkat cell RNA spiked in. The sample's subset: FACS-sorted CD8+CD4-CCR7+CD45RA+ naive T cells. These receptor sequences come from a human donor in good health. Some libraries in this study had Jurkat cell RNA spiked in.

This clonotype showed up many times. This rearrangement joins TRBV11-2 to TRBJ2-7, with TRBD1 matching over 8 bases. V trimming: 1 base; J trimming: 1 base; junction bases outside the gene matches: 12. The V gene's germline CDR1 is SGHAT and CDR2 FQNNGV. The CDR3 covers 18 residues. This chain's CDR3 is CASSLGGAGTGFSYEQYF. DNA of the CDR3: TGTGCCAGCAGCTTAGGAGGAGCCGGGACAGGCTTTTCCTACGAGCAGTACTTC.

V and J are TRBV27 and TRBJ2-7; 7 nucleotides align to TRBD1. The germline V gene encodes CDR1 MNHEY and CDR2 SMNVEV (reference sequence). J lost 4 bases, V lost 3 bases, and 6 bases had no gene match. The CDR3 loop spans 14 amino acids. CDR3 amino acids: CASSFIGQDYEQYF. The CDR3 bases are TGTGCCAGCAGTTTCATTGGACAGGATTACGAGCAGTACTTC.

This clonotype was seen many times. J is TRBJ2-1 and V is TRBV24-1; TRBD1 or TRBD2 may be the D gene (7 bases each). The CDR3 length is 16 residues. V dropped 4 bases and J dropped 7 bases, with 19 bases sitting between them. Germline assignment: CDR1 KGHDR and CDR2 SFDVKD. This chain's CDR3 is CATSDREEGGWNEQFF. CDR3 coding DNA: TGTGCCACCAGTGACCGGGAGGAAGGGGGCTGGAATGAGCAGTTCTTC.

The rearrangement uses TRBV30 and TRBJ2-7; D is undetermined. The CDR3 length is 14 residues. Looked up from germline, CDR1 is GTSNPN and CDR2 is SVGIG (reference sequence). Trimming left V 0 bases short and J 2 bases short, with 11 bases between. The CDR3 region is CAWSVPGRAYEQYF. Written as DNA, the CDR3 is TGTGCCTGGAGTGTACCGGGCAGAGCCTACGAGCAGTACTTC.

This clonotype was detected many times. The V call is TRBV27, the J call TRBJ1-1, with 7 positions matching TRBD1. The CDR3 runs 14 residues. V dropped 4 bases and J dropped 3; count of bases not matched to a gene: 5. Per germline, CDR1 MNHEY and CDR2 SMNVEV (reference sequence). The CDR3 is CASSSLTGYTEAFF. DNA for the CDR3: TGTGCCAGCAGTTCGTTGACAGGGTACACTGAAGCTTTCTTT.

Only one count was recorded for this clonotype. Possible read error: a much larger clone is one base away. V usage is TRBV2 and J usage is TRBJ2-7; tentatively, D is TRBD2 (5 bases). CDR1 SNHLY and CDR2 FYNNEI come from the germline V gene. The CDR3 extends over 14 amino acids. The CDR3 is CASSELGNLPGECF. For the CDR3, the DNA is TGTGCCAGCAGTGAGCTAGGGAACCTCCCCGGGGAGTGCTTC.

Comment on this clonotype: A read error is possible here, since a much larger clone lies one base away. As DNA, the CDR3 is TGTGCCAGCAGTGAAGGGCGCACAGATACGCAGTATTTT. Residues: CASSEGRTDTQYF. The rearrangement joins TRBV25-1 to TRBJ2-3; unclear D gene. Germline values: CDR1 MGHDK, CDR2 SYGVNS. V was trimmed by 2 bases and J by 1 base, leaving 4 bases between them. This CDR3 comprises 13 residues.

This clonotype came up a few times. The CDR3 region is CATGSTDQYNEQFF. The CDR3 bases are TGTGCCACCGGTTCGACAGACCAGTACAATGAGCAGTTCTTC. This sequence joins TRBV10-3 and TRBJ2-1, with D maybe TRBD1 (5 bases). The V gene's germline CDR1 is ENHRY and CDR2 SYGVKD. Trimming shortened V by 10 bases and J by 4 bases, and 17 bases separated the two germline ends. CDR3 size: 14 residues.

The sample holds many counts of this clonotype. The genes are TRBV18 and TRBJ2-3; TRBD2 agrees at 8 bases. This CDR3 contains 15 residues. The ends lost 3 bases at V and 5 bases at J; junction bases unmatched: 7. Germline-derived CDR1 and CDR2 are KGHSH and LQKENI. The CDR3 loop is CASSPGTSGVDTQYF. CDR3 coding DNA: TGTGCCAGCTCACCGGGCACTAGCGGAGTAGATACGCAGTATTTT.

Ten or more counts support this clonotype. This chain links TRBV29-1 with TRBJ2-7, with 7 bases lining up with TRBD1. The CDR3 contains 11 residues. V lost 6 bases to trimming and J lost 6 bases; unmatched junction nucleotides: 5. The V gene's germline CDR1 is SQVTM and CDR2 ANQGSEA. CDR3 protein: CSVETGIEQYF. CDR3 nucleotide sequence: TGCAGCGTGGAGACAGGGATCGAGCAGTACTTC.

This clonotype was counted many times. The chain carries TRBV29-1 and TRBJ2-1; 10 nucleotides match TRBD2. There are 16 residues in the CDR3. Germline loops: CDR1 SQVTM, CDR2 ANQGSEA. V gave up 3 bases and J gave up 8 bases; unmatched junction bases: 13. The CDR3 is CSVENLAGAWYDEQFF. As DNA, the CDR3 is TGCAGCGTTGAGAATCTAGCGGGGGCATGGTATGATGAGCAGTTCTTC.

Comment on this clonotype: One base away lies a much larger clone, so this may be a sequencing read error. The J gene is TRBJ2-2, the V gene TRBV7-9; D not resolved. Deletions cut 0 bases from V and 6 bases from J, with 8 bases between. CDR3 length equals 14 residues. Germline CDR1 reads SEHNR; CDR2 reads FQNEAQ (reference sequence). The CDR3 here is CASSLALRPGELFF. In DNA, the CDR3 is TGTGCCAGCAGCTTAGCCCTTCGGCCCGGGGAGCTGTTTTTT.

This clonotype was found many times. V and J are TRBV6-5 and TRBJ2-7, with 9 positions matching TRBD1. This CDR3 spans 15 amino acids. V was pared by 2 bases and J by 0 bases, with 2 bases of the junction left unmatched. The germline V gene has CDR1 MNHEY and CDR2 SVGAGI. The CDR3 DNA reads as TGTGCCAGCAGTTACCGGGACAGGGTCTCCTACGAGCAGTACTTC. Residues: CASSYRDRVSYEQYF.

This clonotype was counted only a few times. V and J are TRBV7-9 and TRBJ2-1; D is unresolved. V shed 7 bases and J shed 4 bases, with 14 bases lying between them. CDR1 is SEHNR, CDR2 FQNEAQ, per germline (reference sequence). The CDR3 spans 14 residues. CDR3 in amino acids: CASNHPTRYNEQFF. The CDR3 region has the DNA TGTGCCAGCAACCACCCGACCAGATACAATGAGCAGTTCTTC.